Listed below are T cell receptor beta chains from one sample, sequenced in a study of blood T cell repertoires in COVID-19. Using immunoSEQ multiplex PCR, the repertoire was profiled, and TCRdb retains in-frame clones only, with some absent. Of 250,000 to 300,000 clones in the sample, around 85% were seen once. Sequencing input: peripheral blood. The receptors here all came from a man aged 50 to 60 with active or convalescent COVID-19. CDR3s leave out the opening cysteine and the closing phenylalanine or tryptophan. Each record gives: V gene, J gene, CDR3 protein.

TRBV7-2	TRBJ2-5	ASSLLGQVQETQY
TRBV5-1	TRBJ1-4	ASSPGGQEKLF
TRBV29-1	TRBJ1-2	STQEGRANYGYT
TRBV7-2	TRBJ2-3	ASSLDGGDVAGPDTQY
TRBV4-1	TRBJ2-3	ASSQDGGADTQY
TRBV11-2	TRBJ2-7	ASSSGTGGMYEQY
TRBV7-9	TRBJ1-1	ATRAGSAGTEAF
TRBV7-9	TRBJ2-3	ASSLTTSTDTQY
TRBV30	TRBJ1-5	AHEAYRSNQPQH
TRBV15	TRBJ2-7	ATSRETGTYEQY
TRBV6-6	TRBJ2-7	ASSYSSGLVPYEQY
TRBV29-1	TRBJ2-3	SVDGLRERIGTDTQY
TRBV18	TRBJ1-3	ASSPTQGTTGNTIY
TRBV11-3	TRBJ2-5	ASSLGTGGETQY
TRBV6-6	TRBJ1-4	ASTNRVTAEKLF
TRBV4-1	TRBJ2-1	ASSQEGGGLAGDGQF
TRBV12-5	TRBJ2-3	ASGSGGTQY
TRBV12-5	TRBJ2-5	ASGLRETQY
TRBV24-1	TRBJ2-3	ATSEGRESTDTQY
TRBV27	TRBJ2-1	ASSFSPEGSYNEQF
TRBV20-1	TRBJ2-7	SASRRQGLREQY
TRBV6-5	TRBJ2-2	ASFTSGRNTGELF
TRBV6-6	TRBJ1-5	ASKGQGNQPQH
TRBV6-5	TRBJ1-5	ASSYARSGQPQH
TRBV27	TRBJ2-7	ASRQGYEQY
TRBV11-1	TRBJ1-2	ASSLGQNNYGYT
TRBV5-1	TRBJ1-6	ASSLSTANSPLH
TRBV7-8	TRBJ2-2	ASNTIGVTNTGELF
TRBV5-6	TRBJ1-1	ASSLFSTYIAF
TRBV27	TRBJ1-5	LTEGARDQPQH
TRBV5-8	TRBJ2-5	ASSLWDGGSQETQY
TRBV7-9	TRBJ1-1	ASLVWNSDTGSGS
TRBV12-3/TRBV12-4	TRBJ2-7	ASSDELDLKY